The rows below give T cell receptor beta chains drawn from one sample of a study of T cells in Graves' hyperthyroidism and ophthalmopathy. Each CDR3 protein gets one entry after TCRdb re-called the multiplex PCR reads with MiXCR. Here the sample spans roughly 380,000 distinct CDR3 sequences, 15% to 20% being singletons. Sequenced material: blood. Receptor source: a woman aged 40-49 years with Graves' ophthalmopathy. The CDR3 runs from the conserved cysteine through the conserved F or W. A D gene is named only where the DNA matches it firmly. Size is stated for part of the rows, as once, few or many counts, or as a class when the clone is expanded.

J gene	clone size	D gene	V gene	CDR3 protein	CDR3 DNA
TRBJ1-3	many	-	TRBV30	CAWSKGSFAGNTIYF	TGTGCCTGGAGTAAAGGCTCCTTCGCTGGAAACACCATATATTTT
TRBJ1-3	many	-	TRBV28	CASSGGSSGNTIYF	TGTGCCAGCAGCGGGGGGAGCTCTGGAAACACCATATATTTT
TRBJ1-1	many	-	TRBV5-1	CASSLTPGSTEAFF	TGCGCCAGCAGCCTGACCCCAGGGAGCACTGAAGCTTTCTTT
TRBJ1-2	many	-	TRBV28	CASSRDEYYGYTF	TGTGCCAGCAGTCGGGACGAATACTATGGCTACACCTTC
TRBJ2-2	many	TRBD1	TRBV15	CATIGTENTGELFF	TGTGCCACCATCGGGACAGAGAACACCGGGGAGCTGTTTTTT
TRBJ1-1	many	-	TRBV27	CASSKMLNTEAFF	TGTGCCAGCAGTAAGATGCTGAACACTGAAGCTTTCTTT
TRBJ2-3	many	-	TRBV27	CASSASDPATDTQYF	TGTGCCAGCAGCGCTAGCGACCCCGCTACAGATACGCAGTATTTT
TRBJ1-3	many	TRBD1	TRBV6-4	CASSVEQGSTIYF	TGTGCCAGCAGTGTCGAACAGGGGAGCACCATATATTTT
TRBJ1-1	-	-	TRBV28	CASSKLTPPTEAYF	TGTGCCAGCTCGAAGCTTACACCTCCCACTGAAGCTTACTTT
TRBJ2-7	many	-	TRBV12-3/TRBV12-4	CASSRTAGLSSYEQYF	TGTGCCAGCAGCCGAACCGCAGGGTTAAGCTCCTACGAGCAGTACTTC
TRBJ2-6	many	-	TRBV6-5	CGSKESGANVLTF	TGCGGCAGTAAAGAGTCTGGGGCCAACGTCCTGACTTTC
TRBJ1-2	many	-	TRBV30	CACQYYGYTF	TGTGCCTGCCAATACTATGGCTACACCTTC
TRBJ2-7	many	TRBD2	TRBV6-5	CASRPYSGPFYEQYF	TGTGCCAGCAGACCTTATAGCGGGCCCTTCTACGAGCAGTACTTC
TRBJ1-5	many	-	TRBV19	CANTRDTSNQPQHF	TGTGCCAATACCCGGGACACTTCAAATCAGCCCCAGCATTTT
TRBJ2-7	many	-	TRBV28	CASSNAGTPYEQYF	TGTGCCAGCAGTAACGCCGGGACACCTTACGAGCAGTACTTC
TRBJ2-7	-	-	TRBV6-5	CASSYVDGSSYEQYF	TGTGCCAGCAGTTACGTTGACGGGAGCTCCTACGAGCAGTACTTC